These 9 T cell receptor beta chains were sequenced from one sample in a study of blood T cell repertoires in COVID-19. This table comes from immunoSEQ multiplex PCR, and its TCRdb copy is limited to in-frame clones, with some not included. The sample consists of some 250,000 clones, about four fifths of them appearing once. The sequencing sample was made of peripheral blood. These receptors came from a woman aged 18-29 years with acute or convalescent COVID-19.

The chain couples TRBV7-2 to TRBJ1-6, with no clear D. Trimming took 2 bases from V and 0 from J, leaving 11 bases between them. The germline gives CDR1 SGHTA, CDR2 FQGNSA. The CDR3 sequence is 17 residues long. As DNA, the CDR3 is TGTGCCAGCAGCTTAATCTTACGGGTCTCCTATAATTCACCCCTCCACTTT. Translation gives CASSLILRVSYNSPLHF.

This clone was detected many times. This chain uses TRBV7-2 with TRBJ1-3; possibly TRBD1 for D (5 bases). The CDR3 sequence is 14 residues long. With 1 base removed from V and 2 bases from J, the gap between germline ends came to 6 bases. Germline CDR1 and CDR2: SGHTA and FQGNSA. The CDR3 loop is CASSLGRAGNTIYF. CDR3 nucleotides: TGTGCCAGCAGCTTAGGCAGGGCTGGAAACACCATATATTTT.

The rearrangement joins TRBV3-1 (or the pseudogene TRBV3-2) to TRBJ2-2; possibly TRBD2 for D (6 bases). Trimming stripped 4 bases from V and 2 bases from J, with 11 bases between. This CDR3 is 15 amino acids long. From germline, CDR1 is LGHDT and CDR2 YNNKEL (reference sequence). CDR3 region: CASSPCGTNTGELFF. CDR3 sequence (DNA): TGTGCCAGCAGCCCTTGCGGGACTAACACCGGGGAGCTGTTTTTT.

The V gene is TRBV5-1, the J gene TRBJ2-1; 7 nucleotides agree with TRBD1. The CDR3 runs to 15 residues. The V gene end was trimmed by 1 base and the J gene end by 0 bases; junction bases not matched to a gene: 1. Looked up from germline, CDR1 is SGHRS and CDR2 is YFSETQ. The CDR3 here is CASSLWDSSYNEQFF. DNA for the CDR3: TGCGCCAGCAGCTTGTGGGACAGCTCCTACAATGAGCAGTTCTTC. The whole variable domain, filled in from reference TRBV5-1 and TRBJ2-1, reads KAGVTQTPRYLIKTRGQQVTLSCSPISGHRSVSWYQQTPGQGLQFLFEYFSETQRNKGNFPGRFSGRQFSNSRSEMNVSTLELGDSALYLCASSLWDSSYNEQFFGPGTRLTVL.

The chain combines TRBV9 with TRBJ2-3; 7 bases are shared with TRBD2. The J segment lost 8 bases and the V segment lost 7 bases, leaving 10 bases of the junction unmatched. Germline CDR1 SGDLS, CDR2 YYNGEE. The CDR3 has 13 residues. This CDR3 reads CASGGRAYGTQYF. The CDR3 DNA reads as TGTGCCAGCGGGGGGAGGGCCTATGGTACGCAGTATTTT.

There are a few counts of this clone. The chain links TRBV6-5 to TRBJ1-5; 8 bases align to TRBD1. Germline trimming cut 6 bases from V and 0 bases from J; bases unmatched to any gene: 4. This CDR3 contains 15 residues. Germline lookup yields CDR1 MNHEY and CDR2 SVGAGI. CDR3 nucleotide sequence: TGTGCCAGCAGCAAGGACAGGGCTAGCAATCAGCCCCAGCATTTT. Translated: CASSKDRASNQPQHF.

The chain links TRBV2 to TRBJ2-1; maybe TRBD1 (7 bases). Germline V lookup: CDR1 SNHLY, CDR2 FYNNEI. The CDR3 extends over 15 amino acids. Trimming left V 3 bases short and J 4 bases short, with 13 bases between. The CDR3 DNA follows: TGTGCCAGCAGTGAGCCCCAGGGGGGTTACAATGAGCAGTTCTTC. Translation: CASSEPQGGYNEQFF.

This clone was found once. CDR3 residues: CASRSTGSNQPQHF. Here the CDR3 DNA reads TGTGCCAGCAGATCGACAGGCAGCAATCAGCCCCAGCATTTT. The J gene is TRBJ1-5, the V gene TRBV7-9; a weak D match, TRBD1 (6 bases). Germline CDR1 reads SEHNR; CDR2 reads FQNEAQ (reference sequence). The length of the CDR3 is 14 residues. V was shortened by 6 bases and J by 1 base, with 10 bases between the two germline ends.

In DNA, the CDR3 is TGTGCCAGCAGTGAATCGGGACATACCGGCGAGACCCAGTACTTC. Its translation: CASSESGHTGETQYF. The V call is TRBV25-1, the J call TRBJ2-5; D might be TRBD1 (6 bases). CDR3 length: 15 residues. The ends were cut back, 1 base at V and 5 bases at J, with 14 bases in the middle. The germline V gene encodes CDR1 MGHDK and CDR2 SYGVNS.